A selection of T cell receptor beta chains follows, all from one sample in a study of tumor T cells in aggressive B-cell lymphoma. Repertoires were generated with immunoSEQ multiplex PCR, while TCRdb's copy carries only in-frame clones and drops some. Of 8,400 or so clones in the sample, about 80% were seen once. Sequenced: tumor tissue. These TCRs come from an adult with diffuse large B cell lymphoma. Both conserved end residues are part of each CDR3. A D gene is named only where the DNA matches it firmly. Only some rows state a clone size, as once, few, many or a class for expanded clones.

V gene	J gene	D gene	clone size	CDR3 DNA	CDR3 protein
TRBV11-3	TRBJ2-3	TRBD2	-	TGTGCCAGCAGCTCTAGGGTGGCGGGAGGTGCAGATACGCAGTATTTT	CASSSRVAGGADTQYF
TRBV11-2	TRBJ2-2	-	few	TGTGCCAGCAGCTTGCGGAAGGGGACCGGGGAGCTGTTTTTT	CASSLRKGTGELFF
TRBV11-2	TRBJ2-7	TRBD1	-	TGTGCCAGCAGCCCCGGGACAGGCACCTACGAGCAGTACTTC	CASSPGTGTYEQYF
TRBV9	TRBJ1-4	-	once	TGTGCCAGCAGCGTTGACTCAACTAATGAAAAACTGTTTTTT	CASSVDSTNEKLFF
TRBV30	TRBJ2-5	-	-	TGTGCCTGGAGTGTTGGCGAGACCCAGTACTTC	CAWSVGETQYF
TRBV9	TRBJ2-7	TRBD2	once	TGTGCCAGCAGCATAGGGACTAGCGGGAGGTACGAGCAGTACTTC	CASSIGTSGRYEQYF
TRBV29-1	TRBJ1-5	-	-	TGCAGCGTTGGGGGCGGCTCTAGCAATCAGCCCCAGCATTTT	CSVGGGSSNQPQHF
TRBV6-5	TRBJ1-5	-	-	TGTGCCAGCAGTTTCGGGGGGGAAGCCCAGCATTTT	CASSFGGEAQHF
TRBV7-9	TRBJ2-1	TRBD1	few	TGTGCCAGCAGAACCGGGACAGACAATGAGCAGTTCTTC	CASRTGTDNEQFF
TRBV7-8	TRBJ2-5	-	-	TGTGCCAGCAGCTTCAACACAGGGCAAGAGACCCAGTACTTC	CASSFNTGQETQYF
TRBV2	TRBJ2-7	-	-	TGTGCCAGCAGACCCGAATTGCACTACTACGAGCAGTACTTC	CASRPELHYYEQYF
TRBV15	TRBJ2-7	-	-	TGTGCCACCAGCGCAGGGAAAAGCTCCTACGAGCAGTATTTC	CATSAGKSSYEQYF
TRBV4-1	TRBJ1-6	-	-	TGCGCCAGCAGCCAAGATGCGACCCGGGGGAATAATTCACCCCTCCACTTT	CASSQDATRGNNSPLHF
TRBV27	TRBJ2-1	-	-	TGTGCCAGCAGTCCAAAGGACTCGGTCGATGAGCAGTTCTTC	CASSPKDSVDEQFF
TRBV28	TRBJ2-7	-	-	TGTGCCAGCAGTTCACACCGTTCCTACGAGCAGTACTTC	CASSSHRSYEQYF
TRBV18	TRBJ2-7	TRBD1	once	TGTGCCAGCTCACCACCGGGACAGGGAGGGTTCGAGCAGTACTTC	CASSPPGQGGFEQYF
TRBV5-6	TRBJ1-1	-	-	TGTGCCAGCAGCTTGTGGGGGCTTGACACTGAAGCTTTCTTT	CASSLWGLDTEAFF
TRBV14	TRBJ2-7	TRBD1	few	TGTGCCAGCAGCGAAGACAGGGTTGGCGAGCAGTACTTC	CASSEDRVGEQYF
TRBV4-1	TRBJ2-1	TRBD1	-	TGCGCCAGCAGCCCAAGGGACAGGGGTGGAGATGAGCAGTTCTTC	CASSPRDRGGDEQFF
TRBV11-2	TRBJ2-4	-	-	TGTGCCAGCAGCTTAGTCGGGGATATCCCTCAGTACTTC	CASSLVGDIPQYF
TRBV6-5	TRBJ1-1	-	once	TGTGCCAGCAGGACTACGGGGTCGAACACTGAAGCTTTCTTT	CASRTTGSNTEAFF
TRBV11-3	TRBJ2-5	-	-	TGTGCCAGCAGCTTAGGGCAGGCAGGGCCTTCACAAGAGACCCAGTACTTC	CASSLGQAGPSQETQYF
TRBV10-3	TRBJ2-2	-	-	TGTGCCATCAGATCCGGGACACTGAACACCGGGGAGCTGTTTTTT	CAIRSGTLNTGELFF
TRBV7-2	TRBJ2-3	TRBD2	-	TGTGCCAGCAGCCGAGCGGGGGGGGGCACAGATACGCAGTATTTT	CASSRAGGGTDTQYF
TRBV5-4	TRBJ2-3	-	-	TGTGCCAGCGGTTCAACAGGGACAGATACGCAGTATTTT	CASGSTGTDTQYF
TRBV9	TRBJ1-4	-	few	TGTGCCAGCAATGAGTACGGGGGGAGTAACGAAAAACTGTTTTTT	CASNEYGGSNEKLFF
TRBV7-9	TRBJ1-1	TRBD1	-	TGTGCCAGCAGCCCACAAACAGGGGCTGAAGCTTTCTTT	CASSPQTGAEAFF
TRBV30	TRBJ2-1	TRBD2	-	TGTGCCGGCGGGACTAGCGGGAGTGCTGAGCAGTTCTTC	CAGGTSGSAEQFF
TRBV21-1	TRBJ2-7	-	-	TGTGCCAGCAGCAAGGGGGGACCGATACCCACCTACGAGCAGTACTTC	CASSKGGPIPTYEQYF
TRBV7-8	TRBJ1-5	TRBD1	few	TGTGCCAGCAGCTTAGTTCGGGACAGTACCAATCAGCCCCAGCATTTT	CASSLVRDSTNQPQHF